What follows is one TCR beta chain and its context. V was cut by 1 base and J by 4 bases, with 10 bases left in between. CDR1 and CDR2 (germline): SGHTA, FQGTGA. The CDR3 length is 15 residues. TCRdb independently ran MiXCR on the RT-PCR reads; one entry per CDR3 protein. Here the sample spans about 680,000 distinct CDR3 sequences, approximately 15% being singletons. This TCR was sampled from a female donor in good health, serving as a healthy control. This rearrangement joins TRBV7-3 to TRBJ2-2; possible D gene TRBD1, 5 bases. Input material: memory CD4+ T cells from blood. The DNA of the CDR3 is TGTGCCAGCAGCTTAATGGGGCGGAGCACCGGGGAGCTGTTTTTT. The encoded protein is CASSLMGRSTGELFF.